Listed below are T cell receptor beta chains from one sample, sequenced in a study of T-cell reconstitution after alpha-beta-depleted transplantation in children. MiXCR was run by TCRdb on the PCR reads, yielding one entry per CDR3 protein. This table holds roughly 100,000 distinct CDR3 sequences, approximately 8% found once. Sample: PBMCs, taken before TCRalphabeta/CD19-depleted stem cell transplant. The receptors derive from a boy aged 2-15 years with acute lymphoblastic leukemia, due to receive a stem cell transplant. Both conserved end residues are part of each CDR3. D genes are given only for firm matches. The size field is filled for only some rows; it gives once, few, many or a size class.

size,V,J,D,DNA,CDR3
many,TRBV5-1,TRBJ2-3,-,TGCGCCAGCAGCTTGGAACGGGTCACAGATACGCAGTATTTT,CASSLERVTDTQYF
few,TRBV18,TRBJ2-5,-,TGTGCCAGCTCACCACAACGGATCCAAGAGACCCAGTACTTC,CASSPQRIQETQYF
many,TRBV20-1,TRBJ2-7,-,TGCAGTGCTAGAAACGACTTGCGCGAGCAGTACTTC,CSARNDLREQYF
many,TRBV27,TRBJ1-2,-,TGTGCCAGCAGTTGGGGGGCGTTATCGGGAGGCTACACCTTC,CASSWGALSGGYTF
-,TRBV20-1,TRBJ1-1,-,TGCAGTGCTAGAGGGGAAGGAGAGACTGAAGCTTTCTTT,CSARGEGETEAFF
few,TRBV5-1,TRBJ2-5,-,TGCGCCAGCAGCGCCCGAGCAGGGCAAGAGACCCAGTACTTC,CASSARAGQETQYF
many,TRBV10-3,TRBJ1-1,-,TGTGCCATCAGTGAGTCCCCCATCATGGGGGACACTGAAGCTTTCTTT,CAISESPIMGDTEAFF
medium-sized,TRBV12-3/TRBV12-4,TRBJ2-2,TRBD1,TGTGCCAGCAACTACCCGGGACAGGGGAAGGGCGGGGAGCTGTTTTTT,CASNYPGQGKGGELFF
many,TRBV7-3,TRBJ2-5,-,TGTGCCAGCAGCTTAGGGGGCAGGGGCGAAGAGACCCAGTACTTC,CASSLGGRGEETQYF
many,TRBV5-1,TRBJ1-1,-,TGCGCCAGCAGCCGCAGTTGGGATTCTGAAGCTTTCTTT,CASSRSWDSEAFF
many,TRBV18,TRBJ2-2,TRBD2,TGTGCCAGCTCACTCGGACTAGCGGTTTCTAACACCGGGGAGCTGTTTTTT,CASSLGLAVSNTGELFF
-,TRBV5-1,TRBJ1-1,-,TGCGCCAGCAGCCAATTAGCGGGGAACACTGAAGCTTTCTTT,CASSQLAGNTEAFF
many,TRBV12-3/TRBV12-4,TRBJ2-5,-,TGTGCCAGCAGTTTTATGTCGGGCCACCCGGGGGAGACCCAGTACTTC,CASSFMSGHPGETQYF
many,TRBV12-3/TRBV12-4,TRBJ2-3,-,TGTGCCAGCAGCCCCAACGACAGGAGCACAGATACGCAGTATTTT,CASSPNDRSTDTQYF
many,TRBV7-2,TRBJ2-1,-,TGTGCCAGCAGCTTAGAGGTAGGGCGCGCCAATGAGCAGTTCTTC,CASSLEVGRANEQFF
few,TRBV5-5,TRBJ2-1,-,TGTGCCAGCAGCGGACGGGACGTACCCTACAATGAGCAGTTCTTC,CASSGRDVPYNEQFF
many,TRBV5-1,TRBJ2-1,TRBD1,TGCGCCACGCAAACAGGGGGTGCCTACAATGAGCAGTTCTTC,CATQTGGAYNEQFF
many,TRBV2,TRBJ2-6,TRBD1,TGTGCCAGCAGCAACGGACAGGGGGCCCTCTCTGGGGCCAACGTCCTGACTTTC,CASSNGQGALSGANVLTF
few,TRBV6-1,TRBJ2-7,TRBD2,TGTGCCAGCATCAAGACTAGCACCTACGAGCAGTACTTC,CASIKTSTYEQYF
-,TRBV7-9,TRBJ2-1,TRBD1,TGTGCCAGCAGCTTAGCGACAGGGATACAATACAATGAGCAGTTCTTC,CASSLATGIQYNEQFF
-,TRBV15,TRBJ2-3,TRBD2,TGTGCCACCAGCAACGAAGCGGGGGGGCTTGATACGCAGTATTTT,CATSNEAGGLDTQYF
many,TRBV14,TRBJ2-6,-,TGTGCCAGCAGTCTGGAGGGGCCTGGGGCCAACGTCCTGACTTTC,CASSLEGPGANVLTF
-,TRBV7-9,TRBJ1-5,-,TGTGCCAGCAGCTTATCCCTGGGAGAGCAGCCCCAGCATTTT,CASSLSLGEQPQHF
few,TRBV7-2,TRBJ1-2,-,TGTGCCAGCAGCTTAGGACATGGGGCTGGCTACACCTTC,CASSLGHGAGYTF
-,TRBV7-2,TRBJ2-1,-,TGTGCCAGCAGCCTCGGAAAGAACGAGCAGTTCTTC,CASSLGKNEQFF
few,TRBV9,TRBJ2-7,-,TGTGCCAGCAGCGTAGGAGTCTTGAGCTCCTACGAGCAGTACTTC,CASSVGVLSSYEQYF
few,TRBV14,TRBJ2-1,-,TGTGCCAGCAGCCGGACTGGGGCAGGCTCCTACAATGAGCAGTTCTTC,CASSRTGAGSYNEQFF
few,TRBV5-1,TRBJ2-1,-,TGCGCCAGCAGCTACTCATTAACAGGGAGCTCCTACAATGAGCAGTTCTTC,CASSYSLTGSSYNEQFF
-,TRBV20-1,TRBJ2-5,-,TGCAGTGCTAGAGACTTAGGGGGAAGAGAGACCCAGTACTTC,CSARDLGGRETQYF
many,TRBV12-5,TRBJ1-4,-,TGTGCTAGTGGGCCAACAGGAACTAATGAAAAACTGTTTTTT,CASGPTGTNEKLFF
many,TRBV21-1,TRBJ1-5,-,TGTGCCAGCAGCAAAAGTCCATCTACACTACAGTGGCATCAGCCCCAGCATTTT,CASSKSPSTLQWHQPQHF
few,TRBV20-1,TRBJ2-5,TRBD1,TGCAGTGCTAGAGATCTCCAGGGACAGTCTGAAGAGACCCAGTACTTC,CSARDLQGQSEETQYF
few,TRBV6-5,TRBJ2-7,TRBD1,TGTGCCAGCGGCGGGACAGGCGAGTACGAGCAGTACTTC,CASGGTGEYEQYF
many,TRBV29-1,TRBJ2-3,TRBD2,TGCAGCGTTGAAGTCGGGCGGGGGGGCTTAGTAGATACGCAGTATTTT,CSVEVGRGGLVDTQYF
many,TRBV5-1,TRBJ2-1,-,TGCGCCAGCAGCTTGGGGGGTACTTCCCGACACTCCTACAATGAGCAGTTCTTC,CASSLGGTSRHSYNEQFF
many,TRBV9,TRBJ2-3,TRBD1,TGTGCCAGCAGCGTAGCTGGGTACAGGGGGCTAGATACGCAGTATTTT,CASSVAGYRGLDTQYF
-,TRBV6-2/TRBV6-3,TRBJ2-5,TRBD1,TGTGCCAGCAGTTCCGGGACAGGGGTCGGGGAGACCCAGTACTTC,CASSSGTGVGETQYF